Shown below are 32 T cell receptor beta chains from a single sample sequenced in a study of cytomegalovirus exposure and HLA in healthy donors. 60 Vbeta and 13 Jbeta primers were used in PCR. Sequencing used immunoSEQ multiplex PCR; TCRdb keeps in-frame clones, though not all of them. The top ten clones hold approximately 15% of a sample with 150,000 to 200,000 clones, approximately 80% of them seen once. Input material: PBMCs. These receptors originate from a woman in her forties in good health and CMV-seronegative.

The CDR3 loop is CASSTQPSDTGELFF. The DNA for the CDR3 is TGTGCCAGCAGCACGCAACCCAGCGACACCGGGGAGCTGTTTTTT. The chain has TRBV11-2 and TRBJ2-2; D call uncertain. CDR3 length equals 15 residues. The germline V gene encodes CDR1 SGHAT and CDR2 FQNNGV. Trimming left V 5 bases short and J 3 bases short, with 13 bases between.

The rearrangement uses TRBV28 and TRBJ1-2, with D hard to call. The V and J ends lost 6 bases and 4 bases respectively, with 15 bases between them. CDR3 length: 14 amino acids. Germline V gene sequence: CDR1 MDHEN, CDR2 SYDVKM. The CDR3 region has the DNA TGTGCCAGCAGCGCCGCTGGCCGAGGCTATGGCTACACCTTC. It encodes CASSAAGRGYGYTF.

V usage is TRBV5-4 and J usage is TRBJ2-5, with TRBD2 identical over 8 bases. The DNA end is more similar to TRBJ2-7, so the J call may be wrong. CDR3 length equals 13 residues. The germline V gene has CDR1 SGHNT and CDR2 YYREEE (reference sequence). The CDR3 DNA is TGTGCCAGCAGGGAAGGGACTAGCTACGAGCAGTACTTC. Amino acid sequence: CASREGTSYEQYF.

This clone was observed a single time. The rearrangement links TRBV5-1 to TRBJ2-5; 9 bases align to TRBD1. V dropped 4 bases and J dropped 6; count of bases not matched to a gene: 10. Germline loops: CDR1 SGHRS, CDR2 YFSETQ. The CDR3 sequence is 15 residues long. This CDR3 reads CASSVEPTGGKTQYF. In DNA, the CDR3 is TGCGCCAGCAGCGTAGAACCGACAGGGGGAAAGACCCAGTACTTC.

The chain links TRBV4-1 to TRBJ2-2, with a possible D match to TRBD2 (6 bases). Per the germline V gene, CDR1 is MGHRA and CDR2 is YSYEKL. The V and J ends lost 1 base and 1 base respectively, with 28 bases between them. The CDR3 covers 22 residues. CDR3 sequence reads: CASSQVFLLKQEGKRNTGELFF. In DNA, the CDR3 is TGCGCCAGCAGCCAAGTATTTCTTTTGAAGCAGGAGGGTAAAAGGAACACCGGGGAGCTGTTTTTT.

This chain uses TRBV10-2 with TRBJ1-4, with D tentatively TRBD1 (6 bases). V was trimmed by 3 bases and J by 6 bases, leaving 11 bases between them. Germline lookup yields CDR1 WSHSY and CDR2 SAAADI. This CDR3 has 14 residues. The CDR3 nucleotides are TGCGCCAGCAGTGACGCAGGGGCGGATGAAAAACTGTTTTTT. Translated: CASSDAGADEKLFF.

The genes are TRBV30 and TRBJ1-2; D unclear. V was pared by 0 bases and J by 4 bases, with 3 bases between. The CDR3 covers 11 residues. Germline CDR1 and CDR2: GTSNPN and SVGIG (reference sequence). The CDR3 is CAWSVRYGYTF. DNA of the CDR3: TGTGCCTGGAGTGTGCGCTATGGCTACACCTTC.

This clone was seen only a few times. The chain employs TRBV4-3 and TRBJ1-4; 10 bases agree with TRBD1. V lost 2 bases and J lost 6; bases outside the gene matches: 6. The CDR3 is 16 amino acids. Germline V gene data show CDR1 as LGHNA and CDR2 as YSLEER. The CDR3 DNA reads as TGCGCCAGCAGCCAAAAGAGGGGGACAGGGGATGAAAAACTGTTTTTT. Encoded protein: CASSQKRGTGDEKLFF.

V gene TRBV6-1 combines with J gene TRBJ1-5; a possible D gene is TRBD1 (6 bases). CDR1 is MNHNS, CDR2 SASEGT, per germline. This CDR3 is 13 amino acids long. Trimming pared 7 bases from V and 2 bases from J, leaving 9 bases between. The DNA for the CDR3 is TGTGCCAGCAACAGGGCGGGCAATCAGCCCCAGCATTTT. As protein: CASNRAGNQPQHF.

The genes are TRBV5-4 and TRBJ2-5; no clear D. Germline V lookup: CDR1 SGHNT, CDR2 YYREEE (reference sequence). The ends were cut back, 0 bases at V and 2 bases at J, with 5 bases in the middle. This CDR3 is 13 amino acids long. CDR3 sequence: CASSLDLQETQYF. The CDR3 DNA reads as TGTGCCAGCAGCTTGGATCTGCAAGAGACCCAGTACTTC.

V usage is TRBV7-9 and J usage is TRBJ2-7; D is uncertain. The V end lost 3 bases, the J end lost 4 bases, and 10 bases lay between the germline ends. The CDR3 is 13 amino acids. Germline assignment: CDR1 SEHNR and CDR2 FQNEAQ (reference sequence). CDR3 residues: CASSLGSTYEQYF. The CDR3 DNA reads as TGTGCCAGCAGCTTGGGCAGTACTTACGAGCAGTACTTC.

The CDR3 sequence is CASSLTSGAYEQYF. CDR3 coding DNA: TGTGCCAGCAGCCTTACTAGCGGGGCCTACGAGCAGTACTTC. V is TRBV7-2 and J is TRBJ2-7; TRBD2 aligns across 10 bases. This CDR3 spans 14 amino acids. The junction had 3 bases not matched to a gene; V was cut back by 5 bases and J by 2 bases. The V gene's germline CDR1 is SGHTA and CDR2 FQGNSA.

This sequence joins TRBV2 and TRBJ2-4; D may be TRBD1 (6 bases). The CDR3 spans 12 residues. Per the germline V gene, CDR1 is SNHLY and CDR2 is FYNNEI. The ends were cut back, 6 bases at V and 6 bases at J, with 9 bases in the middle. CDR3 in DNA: TGTGCCAGCAGCCCACAGGGAAACATTCAGTACTTC. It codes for CASSPQGNIQYF. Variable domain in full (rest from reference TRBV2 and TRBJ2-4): EPEVTQTPSHQVTQMGQEVILRCVPISNHLYFYWYRQILGQKVEFLVSFYNNEISEKSEIFDDQFSVERPDGSNFTLKIRSTKLEDSAMYFCASSPQGNIQYFGAGTRLSVL.

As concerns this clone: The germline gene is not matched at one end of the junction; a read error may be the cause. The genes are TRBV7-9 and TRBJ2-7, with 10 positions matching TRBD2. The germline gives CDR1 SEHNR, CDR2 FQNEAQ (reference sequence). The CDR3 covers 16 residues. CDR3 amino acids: CSSSWDEREGLNEQYF. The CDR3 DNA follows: TGTTCCAGCAGCTGGGACGAGCGGGAGGGCCTCAACGAGCAGTACTTC.

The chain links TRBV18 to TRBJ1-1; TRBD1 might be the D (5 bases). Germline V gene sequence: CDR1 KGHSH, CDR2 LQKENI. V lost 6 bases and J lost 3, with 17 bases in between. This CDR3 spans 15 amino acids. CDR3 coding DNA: TGTGCCAGCTCCACAGGAGGGGTCGGGGACACTGAAGCTTTCTTT. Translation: CASSTGGVGDTEAFF.

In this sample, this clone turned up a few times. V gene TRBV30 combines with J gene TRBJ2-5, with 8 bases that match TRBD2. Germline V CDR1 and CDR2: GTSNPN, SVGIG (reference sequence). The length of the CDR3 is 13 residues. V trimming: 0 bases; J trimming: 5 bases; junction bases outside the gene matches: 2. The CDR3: CAWSVGGRETQYF. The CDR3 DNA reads TGTGCCTGGAGTGTGGGCGGGAGGGAGACCCAGTACTTC.

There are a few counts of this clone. CDR3 loop: CASTLGLALTGELFF. CDR3 nucleotides: TGTGCCAGCACCTTGGGACTAGCACTCACCGGGGAGCTGTTTTTT. This rearrangement joins TRBV2 to TRBJ2-2; 9 nucleotides align to TRBD2. This CDR3 comprises 15 residues. Germline V CDR1 and CDR2: SNHLY, FYNNEI. With 7 bases clipped from V and 4 bases from J, the junction kept 7 bases outside the gene matches. Using reference TRBV2 and TRBJ2-2 for the parts outside the CDR3, the full variable domain is EPEVTQTPSHQVTQMGQEVILRCVPISNHLYFYWYRQILGQKVEFLVSFYNNEISEKSEIFDDQFSVERPDGSNFTLKIRSTKLEDSAMYFCASTLGLALTGELFFGEGSRLTVL.

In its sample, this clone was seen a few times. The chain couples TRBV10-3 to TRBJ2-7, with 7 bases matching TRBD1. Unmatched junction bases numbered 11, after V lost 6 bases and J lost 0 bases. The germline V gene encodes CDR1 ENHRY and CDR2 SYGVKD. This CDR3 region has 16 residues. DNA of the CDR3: TGTGCCATCAGATCCGGACAGGCCGCGAGCTCCTACGAGCAGTACTTC. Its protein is CAIRSGQAASSYEQYF.

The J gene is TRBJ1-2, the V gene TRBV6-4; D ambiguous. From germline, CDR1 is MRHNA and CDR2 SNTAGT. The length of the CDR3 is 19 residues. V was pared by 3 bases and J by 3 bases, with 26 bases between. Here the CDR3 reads CASSEGSGQVPVGDYGYTF. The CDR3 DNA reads TGTGCCAGCAGTGAGGGGAGTGGGCAGGTTCCGGTCGGAGACTATGGCTACACCTTC.

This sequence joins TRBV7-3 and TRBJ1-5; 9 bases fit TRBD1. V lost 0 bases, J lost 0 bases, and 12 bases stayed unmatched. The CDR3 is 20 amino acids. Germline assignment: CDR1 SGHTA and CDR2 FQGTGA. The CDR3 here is CASSLTKYYRGHYSNQPQHF. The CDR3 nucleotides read TGTGCCAGCAGCTTAACAAAGTACTACAGGGGGCATTATAGCAATCAGCCCCAGCATTTT.

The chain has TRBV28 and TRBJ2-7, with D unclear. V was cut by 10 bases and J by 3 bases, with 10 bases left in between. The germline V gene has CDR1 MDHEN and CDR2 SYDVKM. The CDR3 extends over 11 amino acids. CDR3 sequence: CATLNGYEQYF. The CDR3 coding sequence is TGTGCCACCCTAAATGGCTACGAGCAGTACTTC.

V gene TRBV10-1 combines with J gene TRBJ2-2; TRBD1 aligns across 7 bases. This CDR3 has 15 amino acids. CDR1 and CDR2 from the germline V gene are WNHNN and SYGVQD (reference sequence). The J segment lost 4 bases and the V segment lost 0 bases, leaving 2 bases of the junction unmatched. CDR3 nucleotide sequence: TGCGCCAGCAGTGAGTCGGGACAGACCACCGGGGAGCTGTTTTTT. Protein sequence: CASSESGQTTGELFF.

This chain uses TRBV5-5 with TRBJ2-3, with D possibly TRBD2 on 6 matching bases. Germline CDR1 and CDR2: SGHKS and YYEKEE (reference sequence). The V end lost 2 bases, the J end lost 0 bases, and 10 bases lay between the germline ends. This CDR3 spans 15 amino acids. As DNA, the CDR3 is TGTGCCAGCAGCTTTTGGGGGGAGAGCACAGATACGCAGTATTTT. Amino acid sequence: CASSFWGESTDTQYF.

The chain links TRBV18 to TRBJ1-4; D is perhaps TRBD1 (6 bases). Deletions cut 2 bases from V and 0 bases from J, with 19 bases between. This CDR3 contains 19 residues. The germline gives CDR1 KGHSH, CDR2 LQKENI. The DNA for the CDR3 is TGTGCCAGCTCACCATATGTCTTCCAGGGGACGTCAACTAATGAAAAACTGTTTTTT. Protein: CASSPYVFQGTSTNEKLFF.

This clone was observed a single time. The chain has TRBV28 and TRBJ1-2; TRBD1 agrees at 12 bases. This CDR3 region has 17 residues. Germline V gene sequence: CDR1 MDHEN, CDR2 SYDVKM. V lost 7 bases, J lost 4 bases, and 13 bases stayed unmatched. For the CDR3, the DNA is TGTGCCAGCAAATCACAGCCGGGACAGGGGGCGGGCTATGGCTACACCTTC. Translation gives CASKSQPGQGAGYGYTF.

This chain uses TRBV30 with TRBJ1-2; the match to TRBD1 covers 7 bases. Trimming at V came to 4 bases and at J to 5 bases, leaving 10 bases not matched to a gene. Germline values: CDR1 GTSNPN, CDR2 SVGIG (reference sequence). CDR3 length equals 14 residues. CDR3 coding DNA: TGTGCCTGGACCCCGGGACAGTTCTCTTATGGCTACACCTTC. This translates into CAWTPGQFSYGYTF.

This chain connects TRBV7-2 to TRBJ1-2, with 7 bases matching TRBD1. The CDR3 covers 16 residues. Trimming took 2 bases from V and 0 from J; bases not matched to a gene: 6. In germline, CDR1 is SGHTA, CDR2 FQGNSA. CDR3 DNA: TGTGCCAGCAGCTTACGGCAGGGGGAAGCTAACTATGGCTACACCTTC. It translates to CASSLRQGEANYGYTF.

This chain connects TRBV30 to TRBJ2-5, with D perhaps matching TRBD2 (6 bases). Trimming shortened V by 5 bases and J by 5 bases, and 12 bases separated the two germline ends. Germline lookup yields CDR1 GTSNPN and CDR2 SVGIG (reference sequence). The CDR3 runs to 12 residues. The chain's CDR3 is CAWSAGQETQYF. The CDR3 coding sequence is TGTGCCTGGTCGGCGGGGCAGGAGACCCAGTACTTC.

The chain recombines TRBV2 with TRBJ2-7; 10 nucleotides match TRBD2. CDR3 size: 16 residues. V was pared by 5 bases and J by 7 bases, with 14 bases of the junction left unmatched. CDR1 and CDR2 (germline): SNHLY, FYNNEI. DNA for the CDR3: TGTGCCAGCAGTCCGGCTAGCGGGAGATTAGTCCGTGAGCAGTACTTC. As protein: CASSPASGRLVREQYF.

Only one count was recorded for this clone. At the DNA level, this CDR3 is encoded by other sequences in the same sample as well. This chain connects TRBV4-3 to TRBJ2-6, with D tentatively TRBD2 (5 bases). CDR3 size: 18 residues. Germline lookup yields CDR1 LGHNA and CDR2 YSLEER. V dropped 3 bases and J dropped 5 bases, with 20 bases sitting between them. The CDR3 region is CASSQRVDAAGRANVLTF. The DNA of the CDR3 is TGCGCCAGCAGCCAGCGGGTAGACGCAGCCGGACGGGCCAACGTCCTGACTTTC.

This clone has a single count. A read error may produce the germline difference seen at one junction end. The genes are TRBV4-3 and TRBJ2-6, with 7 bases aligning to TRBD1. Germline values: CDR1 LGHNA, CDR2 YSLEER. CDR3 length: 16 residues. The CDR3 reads CASSQSRGLGANGLTF. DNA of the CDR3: TGCGCCAGCAGCCAATCTAGGGGGCTGGGGGCCAACGGCCTGACTTTC.

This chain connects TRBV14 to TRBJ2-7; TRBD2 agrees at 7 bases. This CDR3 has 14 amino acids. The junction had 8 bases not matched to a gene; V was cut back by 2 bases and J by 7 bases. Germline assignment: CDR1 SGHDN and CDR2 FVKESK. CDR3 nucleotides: TGTGCCAGCAGCCAACCGGGACTACAGAGAGAGCAGTACTTC. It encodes CASSQPGLQREQYF.